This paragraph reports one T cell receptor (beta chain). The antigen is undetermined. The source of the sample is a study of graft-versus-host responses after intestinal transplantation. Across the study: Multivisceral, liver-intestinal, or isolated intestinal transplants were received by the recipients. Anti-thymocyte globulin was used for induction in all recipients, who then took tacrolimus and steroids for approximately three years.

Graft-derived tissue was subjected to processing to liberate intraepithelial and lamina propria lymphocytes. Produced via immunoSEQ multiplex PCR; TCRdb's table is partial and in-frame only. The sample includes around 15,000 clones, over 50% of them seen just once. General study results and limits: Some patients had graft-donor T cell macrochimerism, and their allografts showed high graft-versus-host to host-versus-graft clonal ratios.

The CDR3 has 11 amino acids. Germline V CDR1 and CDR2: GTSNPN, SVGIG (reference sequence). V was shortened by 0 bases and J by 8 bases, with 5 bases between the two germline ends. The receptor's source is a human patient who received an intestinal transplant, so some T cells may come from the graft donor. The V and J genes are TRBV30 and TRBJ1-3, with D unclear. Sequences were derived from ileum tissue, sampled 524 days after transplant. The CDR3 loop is CAWSVIDTIYF. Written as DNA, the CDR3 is TGTGCCTGGAGTGTAATAGACACCATATATTTT. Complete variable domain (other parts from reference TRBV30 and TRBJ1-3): SQTIHQWPATLVQPVGSPLSLECTVEGTSNPNLYWYRQAAGRGLQLLFYSVGIGQISSEVPQNLSASRPQDRQFILSSKKLLLSDSGFYLCAWSVIDTIYFGEGSWLTVV.